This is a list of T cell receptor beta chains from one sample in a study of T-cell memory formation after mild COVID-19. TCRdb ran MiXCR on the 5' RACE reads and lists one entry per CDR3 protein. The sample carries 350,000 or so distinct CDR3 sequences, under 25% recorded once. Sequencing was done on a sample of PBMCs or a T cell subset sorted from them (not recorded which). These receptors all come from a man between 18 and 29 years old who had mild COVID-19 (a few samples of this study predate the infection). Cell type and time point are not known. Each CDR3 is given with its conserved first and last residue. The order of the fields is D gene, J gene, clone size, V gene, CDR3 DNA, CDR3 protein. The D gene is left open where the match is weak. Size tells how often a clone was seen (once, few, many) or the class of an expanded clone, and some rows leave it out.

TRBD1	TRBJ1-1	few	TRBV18	TGTGCCAGCTCACCCAGGACAGGGGAGGGCACTGAAGCTTTCTTT	CASSPRTGEGTEAFF
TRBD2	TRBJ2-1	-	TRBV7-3	TGTGCCAGCAGCTTAACGCCCCTCGCACTAGCGGGGGCTACGGGCGAGCAGTTCTTC	CASSLTPLALAGATGEQFF
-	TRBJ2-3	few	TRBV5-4	TGTGCCAGCAGCTGGAACCCCACAGATACGCAGTATTTT	CASSWNPTDTQYF
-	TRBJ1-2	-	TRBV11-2	TGTGCCAGCAGCTTAATAGCAGGGTTCGACAACTATGGCTACACCTTC	CASSLIAGFDNYGYTF
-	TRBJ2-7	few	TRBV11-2	TGTGCCAGCAGCTCACACCCCTCCGGGACTGACTCCTACGAGCAGTACTTC	CASSSHPSGTDSYEQYF
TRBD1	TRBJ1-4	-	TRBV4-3	TGCGCCAGCAGTCCGGGACAGGGAATGGTGGTCGGTGAAAAACTGTTTTTT	CASSPGQGMVVGEKLFF
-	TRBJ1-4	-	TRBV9	TGTGCCAGCAGCGTAGCGGGTCCAAATGAAAAACTGTTTTTT	CASSVAGPNEKLFF
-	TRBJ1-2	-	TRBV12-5	TGTGCTAGTGGTGTGGGACGGTCTGGAGAAGGCTACACCTTC	CASGVGRSGEGYTF
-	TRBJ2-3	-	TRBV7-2	TGTGCCAGCAGTGGACTCAAGTTCAGAGACACAGATACGCAGTATTTT	CASSGLKFRDTDTQYF
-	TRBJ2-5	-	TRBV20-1	TGCAGTGCTAGAGATGGCGAGGAGTCCGAAGAGACCCAGTACTTC	CSARDGEESEETQYF
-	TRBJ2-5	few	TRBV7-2	TGTGCCAGCAGCCTTCGGCTGTCCCAAGAGACCCAGTACTTC	CASSLRLSQETQYF
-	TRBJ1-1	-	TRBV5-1	TGCGCCAGCAGCTTGCTTGTAGTGAACACTGAAGCTTTCTTT	CASSLLVVNTEAFF
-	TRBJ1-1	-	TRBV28	TGTGCCAGCACGGGGACCTACACTGAAGCTTTCTTT	CASTGTYTEAFF
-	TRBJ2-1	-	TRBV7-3	TGTGCCAGCAGCTTAACGGAATCGGGGGAGCAGTTCTTC	CASSLTESGEQFF
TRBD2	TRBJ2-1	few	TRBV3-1	TGTGCCAGCACCCGACTAGCGGGGGGTCAGAATGAGCAGTTCTTC	CASTRLAGGQNEQFF
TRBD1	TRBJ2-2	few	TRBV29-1	TGCAGCGTTGGGTCCGGACAGGGTTATGCCGGGGAGCTGTTTTTT	CSVGSGQGYAGELFF
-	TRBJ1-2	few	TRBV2	TGTGCCAGCAGGACCGGGGGCTCTTATGGCTACACCTTC	CASRTGGSYGYTF
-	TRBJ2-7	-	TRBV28	TGTGCCAGCACCATTGGGAGTGCTCGCGAGCAGTACTTC	CASTIGSAREQYF
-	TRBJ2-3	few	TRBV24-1	TGTGCCACCAGTGATGCAGGGACGGGGGCCCCCACAGATACGCAGTATTTT	CATSDAGTGAPTDTQYF
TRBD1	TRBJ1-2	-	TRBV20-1	TGCAGACCCGACAGGGGGAGAGACTATGGCTACACCTTC	CRPDRGRDYGYTF
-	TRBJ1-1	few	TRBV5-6	TGTGCCAGCAGCTTGGTAAGGGTGAGTGGCTCCGAAGCTTTCTTT	CASSLVRVSGSEAFF
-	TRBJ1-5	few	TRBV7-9	TGTGCCAGCAGCCCGATGGGAGCCAGCAATCAGCCCCAGCATTTT	CASSPMGASNQPQHF
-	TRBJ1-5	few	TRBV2	TGTGCCAGCAGTCTCCCTCGAAGCAATCAGCCCCAGCATTTT	CASSLPRSNQPQHF
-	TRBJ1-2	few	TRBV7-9	TGTGCCAGCAGCTTAGATGGGACTGGGCCCTACACCTTC	CASSLDGTGPYTF
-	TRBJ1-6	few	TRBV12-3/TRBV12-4	TGTGCCAGCAGTTTAAGGCACAATAATTCACCCCTCCACTTT	CASSLRHNNSPLHF
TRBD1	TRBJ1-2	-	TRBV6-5	TGTGCCAGCAGTCGAGCCGGGGTAGGGGGCCGGGGCTACACCTTC	CASSRAGVGGRGYTF
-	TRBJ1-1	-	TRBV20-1	TGCAGTGCGCGGACAGTGAACACTGAAGCTTTCTTT	CSARTVNTEAFF
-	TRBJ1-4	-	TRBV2	TGTGCCAGCAGTGACGCAACTAATGAAAAACTGTTTTTT	CASSDATNEKLFF
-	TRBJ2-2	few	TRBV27	TGTGCCAGCAGTTTAGGAGGGGGTCACGGGGAGCTGTTTTTT	CASSLGGGHGELFF
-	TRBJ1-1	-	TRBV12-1	TGTGCCAGCAGACCTAACAGGGAACAAACTGAAGCTTTCTTT	CASRPNREQTEAFF
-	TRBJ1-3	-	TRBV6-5	TGTGCCAGCAGTTACAAGGCAAACTCTGGAAACACCATATATTTT	CASSYKANSGNTIYF
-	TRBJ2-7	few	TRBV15	TGTGCCACCTCGAACCAGGGATACGAGCAGTACTTC	CATSNQGYEQYF
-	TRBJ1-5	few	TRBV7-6	TGTGCCAGCAGCTCCACTTTCGGACAGTCCAACGGCGATCAGCCCCAGCATTTT	CASSSTFGQSNGDQPQHF
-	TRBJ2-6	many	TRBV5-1	TGCGCCAGCAGCCCCGACAATCCTGGGGCCAACGTCCTGACTTTC	CASSPDNPGANVLTF
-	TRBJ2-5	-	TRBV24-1	TGTGCCACCAGCTCCGACTTGCCAGAGACCCAGTACTTC	CATSSDLPETQYF
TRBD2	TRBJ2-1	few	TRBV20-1	TGCAGTGCCCGAGAGGCCGGACTAGGGGCCTATTACAATGAGCAGTTCTTC	CSAREAGLGAYYNEQFF
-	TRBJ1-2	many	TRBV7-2	TGTGCCAGCAGCTTAGCGCGGAGACAGTCCTATGGCTACACCTTC	CASSLARRQSYGYTF
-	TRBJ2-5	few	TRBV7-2	TGTGCCAGCAGCTTAGGTCCGGGGGTACAAGAGACCCAGTACTTC	CASSLGPGVQETQYF
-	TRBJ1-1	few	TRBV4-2	TGTGCCAGCAGCCAAGTTTTGGGATGGGACACTGAAGCTTTCTTT	CASSQVLGWDTEAFF
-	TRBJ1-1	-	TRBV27	TGTGCCAGCACCTCGGGACCCTGGGACACTGAAGCTTTCTTT	CASTSGPWDTEAFF
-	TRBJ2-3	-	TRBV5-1	TGCGCCAGCAGCCCGGACGGGAGCGGCGATACGCAGTATTTT	CASSPDGSGDTQYF
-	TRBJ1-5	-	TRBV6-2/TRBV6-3	TGTGCCAGCAGCCACCTCGATACTGGGAGACAGCCCCAGCATTTT	CASSHLDTGRQPQHF
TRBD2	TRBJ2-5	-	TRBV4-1	TGCGCCAGCCTAGGGGGACTAGCCGGAGAGACCCAGTACTTC	CASLGGLAGETQYF
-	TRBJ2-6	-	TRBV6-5	TGTGCCAGCAGTTACTCGATCAGGGCTGGGGCCAACGTCCTGACTTTC	CASSYSIRAGANVLTF
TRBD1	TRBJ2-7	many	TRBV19	TGTGCCAGTAACACCGGACAGGGGACCCACGAGCAGTACTTC	CASNTGQGTHEQYF
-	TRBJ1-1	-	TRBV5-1	TGCGCCAGCAGCCCGGGTGGAGCCTTTATGAACACTGAAGCTTTCTTT	CASSPGGAFMNTEAFF
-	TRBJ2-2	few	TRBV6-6	TGTGCCAGCAGTTACTCGAATCCCAGGGTGGATAGCGGGGAGCTGTTTTTT	CASSYSNPRVDSGELFF
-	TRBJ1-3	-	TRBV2	TGTGCCAGCAGTTCGGGGGGCACCATATATTTT	CASSSGGTIYF
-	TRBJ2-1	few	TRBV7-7	TGTGCCAGCAGTGTGGACGGAGGTGAGCAGTTCTTC	CASSVDGGEQFF
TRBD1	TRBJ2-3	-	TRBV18	TGTGCCAGCTCACCCGTGGACAGGGCGGGCTCGGGAAAAACGCAGTATTTT	CASSPVDRAGSGKTQYF
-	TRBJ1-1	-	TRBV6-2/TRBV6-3	TGTGCCAGCAGTTCTCCGACGGGGTGGAACACTGAAGCTTTCTTT	CASSSPTGWNTEAFF
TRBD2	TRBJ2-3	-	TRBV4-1	TGCGCCAGCAGCCAAGTAGTGCGGGAGCGAACAGATACGCAGTATTTT	CASSQVVRERTDTQYF
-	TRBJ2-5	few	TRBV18	TGTGCCAGCTCCTCAGTAGGAGAGACCCAGTACTTC	CASSSVGETQYF
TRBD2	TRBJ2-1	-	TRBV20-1	TGCAGTGTCTCCCGACTAGCGGGGTACAATGAGCAGTTCTTC	CSVSRLAGYNEQFF
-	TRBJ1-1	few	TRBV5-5	TGTGCCAGCAGTTTCGCGGTGACGGAAGCTTTCTTT	CASSFAVTEAFF
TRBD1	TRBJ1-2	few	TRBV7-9	TGTGCCAGCAGCTTAACTGGCCGGGACAGGGGAGGTGCCGGCTACACCTTC	CASSLTGRDRGGAGYTF
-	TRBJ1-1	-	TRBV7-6	TGTGCCAGCAGCCCTGCGGTAGGGGGGGGCACTGAAGCTTTCTTT	CASSPAVGGGTEAFF